This T cell receptor (beta chain) comes out of a study of blood T cell repertoires in COVID-19. Study as a whole: Collection of acute and convalescent COVID-19 samples took place in the United States, Italy and Spain. The analysed material was cDNA or gDNA that came from T cells, B-cell-depleted T cells, or PBMCs.

Germline V gives CDR1 SGDLS, CDR2 YYNGEE. Trimming removed 3 bases from V and 0 bases from J, with 7 bases in between. The CDR3 sequence is 13 residues long. Original data processing: The authors estimated nucleated cell counts from reference gene primer amplification. The table came from immunoSEQ multiplex PCR; TCRdb's copy has only in-frame clones and leaves some out. The V and J calls and the clone size are those of that table, but D and trimming were determined from the DNA. The table has 110,000 to 150,000 clones, 75% to 90% seen once. The chain couples TRBV9 to TRBJ2-7; weak D call: TRBD1 (6 bases). The sample taken for sequencing was peripheral blood. The source is a woman aged 55-69 years with active COVID-19. Here the CDR3 DNA reads TGTGCCAGCAGCGAAGGGGGCTCCTACGAGCAGTACTTC. It yields the protein CASSEGGSYEQYF. Together with reference TRBV9 and TRBJ2-7, the CDR3 gives the full variable domain: DSGVTQTPKHLITATGQRVTLRCSPRSGDLSVYWYQQSLDQGLQFLIQYYNGEERAKGNILERFSAQQFPDLHSELNLSSLELGDSALYFCASSEGGSYEQYFGPGTRLTVT.